The 4 T cell receptor beta chains listed next were all sequenced from one sample in a study of identical twins. TCRdb itself ran the 5' RACE reads through MiXCR, one entry per CDR3 protein. The sample holds about 280,000 distinct CDR3 sequences, about 8.9% seen once. The sample also formed part of further work on yellow fever vaccine responses in identical twins.

Sequenced input: memory (CD45RO+) T cells sorted from blood. The receptor source for this set is a woman between 18 and 29 years old in good health.

This clonotype occurred many times. This CDR3 reads CASSLVGGPLYNEQFF. DNA for the CDR3: TGTGCCAGCAGCTTGGTGGGGGGCCCCCTTTACAATGAGCAGTTCTTC. The chain joins TRBV5-6 to TRBJ2-1; tentatively, D is TRBD1 or TRBD2 (6 bases each). CDR3 length equals 16 residues. Germline V lookup: CDR1 SGHDT, CDR2 YYEEEE. V gave up 0 bases and J gave up 4 bases, with 14 bases separating them.

There are a few counts of this clonotype. The gene calls are TRBV2 and TRBJ2-7, with 7 bases lining up with TRBD2. V was pared by 5 bases and J by 7 bases, with 14 bases of the junction left unmatched. Germline V gene sequence: CDR1 SNHLY, CDR2 FYNNEI. The CDR3 runs to 15 residues. The CDR3 DNA reads as TGTGCCAGCAGTTGGTCCCGAGCGGGGTCTGCGGAGCAGTACTTC. It specifies CASSWSRAGSAEQYF.

The V gene is TRBV6-5, the J gene TRBJ2-1; no definite D call. Per the germline V gene, CDR1 is MNHEY and CDR2 is SVGAGI. The CDR3 totals 15 residues. V lost 2 bases and J lost 0, with 8 bases in between. In nucleotides, the CDR3 is TGTGCCAGCAGTTACCTCAGGAGCTCCTACAATGAGCAGTTCTTC. Its translation: CASSYLRSSYNEQFF.

V is TRBV2 and J is TRBJ2-1, with TRBD2 as a possible D gene (5 bases). This CDR3 is 14 amino acids long. From germline, CDR1 is SNHLY and CDR2 FYNNEI. V lost 6 bases and J 9 bases, leaving 18 bases between the germline ends. CDR3 amino acids: CASRGDWEASEQFF. The DNA for the CDR3 is TGTGCCAGCAGGGGAGACTGGGAAGCGAGTGAGCAGTTCTTC.